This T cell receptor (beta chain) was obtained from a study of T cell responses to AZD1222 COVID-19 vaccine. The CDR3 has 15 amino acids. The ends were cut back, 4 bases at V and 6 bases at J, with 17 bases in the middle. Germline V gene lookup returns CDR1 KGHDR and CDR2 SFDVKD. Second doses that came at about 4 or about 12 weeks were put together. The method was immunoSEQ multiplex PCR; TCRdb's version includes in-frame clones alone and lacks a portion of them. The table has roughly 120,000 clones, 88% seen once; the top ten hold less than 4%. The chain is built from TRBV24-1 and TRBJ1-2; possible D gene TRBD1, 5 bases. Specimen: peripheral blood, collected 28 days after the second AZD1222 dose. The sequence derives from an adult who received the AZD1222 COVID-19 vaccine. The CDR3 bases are TGTGCCACCAGTGAAAAGGGGACCGGTAGTGATGGCTACACCTTC. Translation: CATSEKGTGSDGYTF.